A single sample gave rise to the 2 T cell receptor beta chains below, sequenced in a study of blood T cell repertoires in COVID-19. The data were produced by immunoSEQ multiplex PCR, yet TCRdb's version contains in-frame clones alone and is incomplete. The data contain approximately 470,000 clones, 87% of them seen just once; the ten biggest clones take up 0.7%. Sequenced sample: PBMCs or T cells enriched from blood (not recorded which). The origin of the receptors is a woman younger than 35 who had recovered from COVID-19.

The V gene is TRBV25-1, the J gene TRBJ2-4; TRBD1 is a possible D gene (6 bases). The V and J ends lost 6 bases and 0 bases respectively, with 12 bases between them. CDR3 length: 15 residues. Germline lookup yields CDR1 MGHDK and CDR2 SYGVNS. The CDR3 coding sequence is TGTGCCAGCAGGGACAGTGGGTTAGCCAAAAACATTCAGTACTTC. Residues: CASRDSGLAKNIQYF.

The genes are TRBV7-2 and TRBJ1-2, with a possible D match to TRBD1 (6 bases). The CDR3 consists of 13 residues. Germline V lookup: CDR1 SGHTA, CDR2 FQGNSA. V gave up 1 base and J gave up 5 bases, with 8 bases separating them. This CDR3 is CASSLGQEYGYTF. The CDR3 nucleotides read TGTGCCAGCAGCTTAGGACAGGAGTATGGCTACACCTTC.